These 2 T cell receptor beta chains came from one sample sequenced in a study of PD-1 blockade in classical Hodgkin lymphoma. Using immunoSEQ multiplex PCR, the repertoire was profiled, and TCRdb retains in-frame clones only, with some absent. Of about 24,000 clones detected, 80% to 90% appear once; the ten largest clones hold around 6.2%. Time point in this sample: cycle 4 day 1 (C4D1), after more than 5 weeks of nivolumab. No patient escaped relapse after autologous stem cell transplantation, and brentuximab vedotin exposure varied. Sequencing used peripheral blood mononuclear cells (PBMCs), obtained before the fourth cycle of nivolumab. The source of these receptors is a human donor with classical Hodgkin lymphoma.

This chain joins TRBV2 and TRBJ2-7; D unresolved. The germline CDR1 and CDR2 sequences are SNHLY and FYNNEI. V lost 4 bases to trimming and J lost 0 bases, with 10 bases between them. The CDR3 is 14 amino acids. The CDR3 reads CASSGLAHSYEQYF. The CDR3 coding sequence is TGTGCCAGCAGTGGACTGGCCCACTCCTACGAGCAGTACTTC.

The chain recombines TRBV5-6 with TRBJ1-2; D gene uncertain. V was pared by 0 bases and J by 6 bases, with 12 bases between. The germline V gene encodes CDR1 SGHDT and CDR2 YYEEEE. CDR3 size: 14 residues. The CDR3 reads CASSLVAGIDGYTF. The CDR3 bases are TGTGCCAGCAGCTTGGTTGCCGGGATCGATGGCTACACCTTC.